This T cell receptor beta chain was sequenced in a study of regulatory T cells in long-lasting Graves disease. The CDR3 consists of 12 residues. Between the trimmed V and J ends, which lost 5 bases and 4 bases, there was a span of 8 bases. CDR1 is SEHNR and CDR2 is FQNEAQ in the germline V gene (reference sequence). For TCR beta, libraries came from iRepertoire HTBI primers and Arm-PCR of CDR3 regions. TCRdb fed the multiplex PCR reads into MiXCR, producing one record per CDR3 protein. This sample yields over 200,000 distinct CDR3 sequences, of which 15% to 20% are seen a single time; 13% to 15% belongs to the top ten. At least ten counts were recorded for this clonotype. Time point in this sample: newly diagnosed GD, antithyroid drugs for less than 3 months. RNA isolated from PBMCs was used to make the TCR library. These same records also appear under a second study, on T cells in Graves' hyperthyroidism and ophthalmopathy.

The clonotype comes from a woman aged 25 to 45 with Graves disease. Source: peripheral blood mononuclear cells (PBMCs), taken at new diagnosis, from a patient treated with antithyroid drugs. The gene calls are TRBV7-9 and TRBJ1-1; no firm D call. The CDR3 here is CASSPAPTEAFF. The CDR3, as DNA: TGTGCCAGCAGCCCCGCCCCCACTGAAGCTTTCTTT.